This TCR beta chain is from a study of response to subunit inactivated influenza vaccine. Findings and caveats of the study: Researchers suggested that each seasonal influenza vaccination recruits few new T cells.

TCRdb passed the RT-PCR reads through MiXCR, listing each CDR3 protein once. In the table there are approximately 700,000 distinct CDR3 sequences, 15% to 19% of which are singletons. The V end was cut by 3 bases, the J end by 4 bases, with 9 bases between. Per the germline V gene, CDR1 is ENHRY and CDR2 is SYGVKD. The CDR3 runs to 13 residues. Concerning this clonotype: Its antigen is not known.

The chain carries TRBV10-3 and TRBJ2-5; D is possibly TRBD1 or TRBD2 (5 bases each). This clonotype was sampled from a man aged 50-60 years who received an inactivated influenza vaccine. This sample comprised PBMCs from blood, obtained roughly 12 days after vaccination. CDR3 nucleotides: TGTGCCATCAGTGACGAGGGACGAGAGACCCAGTACTTC. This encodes CAISDEGRETQYF.